One sample yielded the 11 T cell receptor beta chains listed below, sequenced in a study of blood T cell repertoires in COVID-19. Profiling relied on immunoSEQ multiplex PCR, and the TCRdb table lists in-frame clones only, not all of them. In the table there are about 63,000 clones, roughly 80% of which are singletons. Material for sequencing was PBMCs or T cells enriched from blood (not recorded which). These receptors were collected from a woman aged 35 to 49 with acute COVID-19.

The chain recombines TRBV24-1 with TRBJ2-1; no clear D gene. Germline V CDR1 and CDR2: KGHDR, SFDVKD. Trimming removed 7 bases at V and 5 bases at J, with 11 bases between. The CDR3 runs to 13 residues. The CDR3: CATSPGRHNEQFF. The DNA for the CDR3 is TGTGCCACCAGCCCGGGTCGCCACAATGAGCAGTTCTTC.

This chain joins TRBV7-8 and TRBJ2-5; 9 bases fit TRBD1. J lost 4 bases, V lost 3 bases, and 15 bases had no gene match. Germline V lookup: CDR1 SGHVS, CDR2 FQNEAQ. The CDR3 is 18 residues long. CDR3 nucleotides: TGTGCCAGCAGCTTTCCGGTGTTCGGGACAGGGTTACGAGAGACCCAGTACTTC. Its protein is CASSFPVFGTGLRETQYF.

The chain uses TRBV15 and TRBJ1-2; 10 bases fit TRBD1. The CDR3 length is 15 residues. Per the germline V gene, CDR1 is LNHNV and CDR2 is YYDKDF (reference sequence). After removal of 5 bases from V and 11 bases from J, the junction contained 14 bases not matched to a gene. CDR3 sequence (DNA): TGTGCCACCAGCCGCCCGGGACAGGGGAATGTAGTGTACACCTTC. It codes for CATSRPGQGNVVYTF.

This clone was seen a handful of times. This chain links TRBV6-4 with TRBJ1-2; tentative D call: TRBD1 (6 bases). Per the germline V gene, CDR1 is MRHNA and CDR2 is SNTAGT. The CDR3 runs to 14 residues. V lost 0 bases and J lost 6, with 11 bases in between. The CDR3 loop is CASSDSGDINGYTF. Written as DNA, the CDR3 is TGTGCCAGCAGTGACTCGGGGGACATCAATGGCTACACCTTC.

The chain employs TRBV2 and TRBJ1-6; 9 nucleotides line up with TRBD1. The germline CDR1 and CDR2 sequences are SNHLY and FYNNEI. The CDR3 is 14 amino acids. V lost 4 bases, J lost 7 bases, and 2 bases stayed unmatched. The CDR3 nucleotides read TGTGCCAGCAGTGGGGACAGGGAGAATTCACCCCTCCACTTT. Translating gives CASSGDRENSPLHF.

Turning to this clone: This CDR3 is also generated by other DNA sequences in the sample. CDR3 amino acids: CATSKQGNTEAFF. CDR3 in DNA: TGTGCCACCAGCAAACAGGGCAACACTGAAGCTTTCTTT. The rearrangement uses TRBV24-1 and TRBJ1-1; D is possibly TRBD1 (6 bases). V lost 7 bases to trimming and J lost 2 bases, with 10 bases between them. The CDR3 runs to 13 residues. The germline V gene has CDR1 KGHDR and CDR2 SFDVKD.

This chain links TRBV28 with TRBJ1-1; D perhaps matches TRBD1 (6 bases). The germline gives CDR1 MDHEN, CDR2 SYDVKM. The CDR3 is 12 amino acids. V lost 5 bases to trimming and J lost 4 bases, with 8 bases between them. The CDR3 reads CASSMDSTEAFF. The CDR3 bases are TGTGCCAGCAGTATGGACAGCACTGAAGCTTTCTTT.

The chain uses TRBV2 and TRBJ2-7, with a weak D call TRBD1 (6 bases). This CDR3 region has 15 residues. The ends were cut back, 6 bases at V and 3 bases at J, with 18 bases in the middle. CDR1 SNHLY and CDR2 FYNNEI come from the germline V gene. CDR3 nucleotide sequence: TGTGCCAGCAGCCTTAAAACAGGGTTCAACTACGAGCAGTACTTC. It is translated as CASSLKTGFNYEQYF.

This clone appeared a few times. V gene TRBV7-9 combines with J gene TRBJ1-3, with 8 bases lining up with TRBD1. The CDR3 totals 14 residues. V shed 10 bases, J shed 0 bases, and the junction held 5 bases outside the gene matches. The germline V gene has CDR1 SEHNR and CDR2 FQNEAQ (reference sequence). The CDR3 sequence: CATDRDSSGNTIYF. CDR3 DNA sequence: TGTGCCACGGACAGGGATTCCTCTGGAAACACCATATATTTT. The full variable domain, its missing parts supplied by reference TRBV7-9 and TRBJ1-3, is DTGVSQNPRHKITKRGQNVTFRCDPISEHNRLYWYRQTLGQGPEFLTYFQNEAQLEKSRLLSDRFSAERPKGSFSTLEIQRTEQGDSAMYLCATDRDSSGNTIYFGEGSWLTVV.

The rearrangement links TRBV5-4 to TRBJ2-3; 8 bases are a match to TRBD2. Germline V gene sequence: CDR1 SGHNT, CDR2 YYREEE (reference sequence). This CDR3 contains 16 residues. Trimming cost V 1 base and J 5 bases; bases outside gene matches: 9. The DNA of the CDR3 is TGTGCCAGCAGCTTGAAGTGGCGGGGGGCGGGAGATACGCAGTATTTT. Translated: CASSLKWRGAGDTQYF.

The chain employs TRBV28 and TRBJ1-2, with a possible D match to TRBD1 (5 bases). This CDR3 region has 18 residues. V gave up 3 bases and J gave up 0 bases, with 20 bases separating them. Germline-derived CDR1 and CDR2 are MDHEN and SYDVKM. CDR3 residues: CASSFDSIGQGPNYGYTF. CDR3 DNA sequence: TGTGCCAGCAGTTTCGATAGTATCGGGCAGGGCCCTAACTATGGCTACACCTTC.